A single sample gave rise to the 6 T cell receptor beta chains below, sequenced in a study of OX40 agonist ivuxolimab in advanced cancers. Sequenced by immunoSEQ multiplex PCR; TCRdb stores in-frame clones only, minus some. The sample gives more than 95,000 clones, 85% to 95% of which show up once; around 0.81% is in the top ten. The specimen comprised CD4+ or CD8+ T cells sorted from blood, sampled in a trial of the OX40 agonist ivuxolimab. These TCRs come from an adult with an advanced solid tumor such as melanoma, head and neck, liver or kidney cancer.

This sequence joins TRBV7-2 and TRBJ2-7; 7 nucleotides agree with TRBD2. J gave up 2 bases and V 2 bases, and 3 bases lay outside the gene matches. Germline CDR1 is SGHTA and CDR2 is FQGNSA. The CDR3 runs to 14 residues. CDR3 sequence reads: CASSLLADAYEQYF. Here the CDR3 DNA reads TGTGCCAGCAGCTTACTAGCGGACGCCTACGAGCAGTACTTC.

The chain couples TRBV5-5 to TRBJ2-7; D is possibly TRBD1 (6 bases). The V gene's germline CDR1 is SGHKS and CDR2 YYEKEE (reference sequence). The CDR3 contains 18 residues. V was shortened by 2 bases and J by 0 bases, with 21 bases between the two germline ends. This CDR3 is CASSFTPYTGSSSYEQYF. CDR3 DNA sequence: TGTGCCAGCAGCTTTACCCCATATACAGGGTCAAGCTCCTACGAGCAGTACTTC.

The CDR3 sequence is CASSEVRQGNEQFF. The CDR3 region has the DNA TGTGCCAGCAGTGAAGTTCGACAGGGGAATGAGCAGTTCTTC. The rearrangement links TRBV2 to TRBJ2-1; 8 bases are a match to TRBD1. The CDR3 totals 14 residues. CDR1 is SNHLY, CDR2 FYNNEI, per germline. V lost 1 base and J lost 7; bases outside the gene matches: 3.

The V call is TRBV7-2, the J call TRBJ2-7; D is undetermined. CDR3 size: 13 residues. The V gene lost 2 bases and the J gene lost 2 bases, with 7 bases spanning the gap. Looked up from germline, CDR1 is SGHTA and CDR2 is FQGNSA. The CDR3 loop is CASSLSEAYEQYF. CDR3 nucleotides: TGTGCCAGCAGCTTAAGTGAAGCCTACGAGCAGTACTTC. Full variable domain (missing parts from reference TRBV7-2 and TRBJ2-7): GAGVSQSPSNKVTEKGKDVELRCDPISGHTALYWYRQSLGQGLEFLIYFQGNSAPDKSGLPSDRFSAERTGGSVSTLTIQRTQQEDSAVYLCASSLSEAYEQYFGPGTRLTVT.

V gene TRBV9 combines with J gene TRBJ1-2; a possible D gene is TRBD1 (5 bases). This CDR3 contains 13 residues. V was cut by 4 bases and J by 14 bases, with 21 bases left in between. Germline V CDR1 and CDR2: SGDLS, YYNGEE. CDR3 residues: CASSPGTVELVTF. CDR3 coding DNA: TGTGCCAGCAGCCCCGGGACGGTGGAGCTAGTGACCTTC.

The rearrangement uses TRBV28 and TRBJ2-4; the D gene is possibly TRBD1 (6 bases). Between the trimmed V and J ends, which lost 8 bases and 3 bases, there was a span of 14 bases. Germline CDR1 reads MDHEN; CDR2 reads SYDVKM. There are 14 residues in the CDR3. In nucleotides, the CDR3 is TGTGCCAGCTGTGGCAGGGGCTTCAAAAACATTCAGTACTTC. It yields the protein CASCGRGFKNIQYF.